This TCR beta chain comes out of a study of blood T cell repertoires in COVID-19. Overall study context: Researchers got acute and convalescent COVID-19 samples from the United States, Italy and Spain. Sample material is recorded as cDNA or gDNA derived from T cells, B-cell-depleted T cells, or PBMCs.

Original processing methods: From reference gene primer amplification, estimates of nucleated cell counts were derived. TCRdb's copy holds only in-frame clones and misses some; the assay was immunoSEQ multiplex PCR. The D gene and trimming were derived from the DNA, and the V and J assignments and clone size from that table. The data hold over 250,000 clones, with roughly nine tenths observed a single time. The germline gives CDR1 SGDLS, CDR2 YYNGEE. The ends were cut back, 4 bases at V and 4 bases at J, with 11 bases in the middle. CDR3 size: 14 residues. The specimen sequenced was peripheral blood. The sequence derives from a man between 45 and 60 years old with acute or convalescent COVID-19. The rearrangement joins TRBV9 to TRBJ2-2; D might be TRBD2 (6 bases). In nucleotides, the CDR3 is TGTGCCAGCAGCCCTCAGGGACTCACCGGGGAGCTGTTTTTT. This sequence encodes CASSPQGLTGELFF.